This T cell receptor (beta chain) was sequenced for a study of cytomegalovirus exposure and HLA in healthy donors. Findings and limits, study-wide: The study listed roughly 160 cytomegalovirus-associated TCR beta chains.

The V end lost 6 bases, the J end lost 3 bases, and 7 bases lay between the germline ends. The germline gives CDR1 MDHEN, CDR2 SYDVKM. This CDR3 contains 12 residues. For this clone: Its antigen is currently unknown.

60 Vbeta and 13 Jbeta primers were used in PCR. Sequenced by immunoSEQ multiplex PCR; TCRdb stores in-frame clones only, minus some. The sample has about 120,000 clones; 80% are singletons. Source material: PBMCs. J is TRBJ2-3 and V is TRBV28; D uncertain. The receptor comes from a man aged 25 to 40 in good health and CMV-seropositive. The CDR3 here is CASRTTTDTQYF. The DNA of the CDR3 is TGTGCCAGCAGAACCACAACAGATACGCAGTATTTT. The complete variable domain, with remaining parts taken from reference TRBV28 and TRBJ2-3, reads DVKVTQSSRYLVKRTGEKVFLECVQDMDHENMFWYRQDPGLGLRLIYFSYDVKMKEKGDIPEGYSVSREKKERFSLILESASTNQTSMYLCASRTTTDTQYFGPGTRLTVL.